This TCR beta chain was found in a study of cytomegalovirus exposure and HLA in healthy donors (dated by TCRdb to the late 2010s). About the study as a whole: In an earlier analysis of about 560 of the donors, 276 Gb of sequence data and 90 million to 130 million unique TCR beta sequences from 150 million to 200 million T cells were reported. Roughly 5 DR-DQ haplotypes were handled as single units for association and clustering because linkage in the cohort was strong. A later analysis re-examined previously published TCR beta repertoires from more than 600 donors and added high-resolution HLA genotyping to investigate patterns of TCR occurrence. The study aimed to test whether signatures of past pathogen exposure could be identified by cataloging public T cell receptors. The number of typed donors differed by locus: 629-630 for A, B, C, DRB1 and DQB1; 500 to 550 for DQA1; 606 for DPA1; and around 450 for DPB1. Rather than using new phenotypic data, the later analysis identified candidate immune exposures from TCR beta sequences and from how often those sequences occurred across donors. Among about 410 genotyped donors of the cohort, an average of approximately 240,000 unique TCR beta nucleotide sequences was sequenced per donor, of which about 18% were non-productive. The T cell repertoires of under 750 subjects were profiled by immunosequencing and related to cytomegalovirus serostatus. Of the roughly 400 genotyped donors, about 80% fell in the genetic ancestry cluster associated with self-reported Caucasian donors. A separate validation cohort of roughly 130 different subjects was used in addition to the 666-subject first cohort. A later genetic analysis took genome-wide SNP genotypes for 398 of the 666 donors and used that subset as a discovery cohort. Roughly 300 gigabases of sequencing data and approximately 92 million unique TCR sequences made up an early release that covered fewer than 650 HLA-typed donors. In an earlier analysis of roughly 600 of the donors, high-throughput TCR beta sequencing was used to judge whether each TCR beta V gene segment behaved as functional or pseudogenic. Class I and class II HLA loci were covered by the typing at four-digit resolution. All discovery cohort repertoires had been generated using a single sequencing platform. The study combined high-throughput TCR immunosequencing, statistical association of individual TCRs with disease status, and machine learning to predict cytomegalovirus infection status. Donor age, sex, ethnicity and CMV serostatus were collected together with the repertoire data.

Comments on this clone: Its antigen is still unknown. No much larger clone is present one base from it, and per-base qualities are unavailable.

CDR1 LNHDA and CDR2 SQIVND are derived from the germline V gene (reference sequence). From cysteine to phenylalanine, the CDR3 is 16 amino acids long. The DNA shown is the 48-base CDR3, in frame from base 1. Relative to germline, V is missing 10 bases and J is missing 7 bases, with 13 bases of the junction outside any gene match. Libraries came from the immunoSEQ multiplex PCR assay. The multiplex PCR relied on a mix of 60 forward primers for TCR Vbeta segments and 13 reverse primers for TCR Jbeta segments. The CDR3 region of rearranged TCR beta genes was amplified from genomic DNA by a multiplex PCR assay. The amplified TCR beta libraries were sequenced on the Illumina HiSeq System as 87-base-pair reads. The authors' pipeline ran thus. A later analysis counted 65 million to 90 million unique TCR beta chains across the 666 repertoires, and around 9.9 million of these chains were shared by at least two donors. To remove PCR and sequencing errors, raw reads were error-corrected and collapsed into unique sequences using a nearest-neighbor algorithm that merged closely related sequences. V, D and J gene segments were assigned by aligning CDR3 sequences to IMGT reference sequences. For a sequence to be retained, a match of at least six nucleotides to both a V gene segment and a J gene segment was required. A rearrangement was called productive if the CDR3 had no stop codons and remained in frame with V and J, and every other rearrangement was called non-productive. Following IMGT convention, CDR3 was defined as the stretch from the second conserved V-encoded cysteine up to the conserved J-encoded phenylalanine. In an earlier analysis of approximately 500 of the donors, sequences lacking an unambiguous match to a single V gene segment were excluded. An earlier analysis of 500 to 600 of the donors classified V segments as functional when productive rearrangements were above 56.7% and as segregating when the standard deviation between donors was above 5%. A statistical classification framework was developed to diagnose cytomegalovirus status using the catalog of TCR beta chain sequences. In a later analysis, V and J genes were assigned by comparing TCR nucleotide sequences against IMGT/GENE-DB human TR gene sequences. A later analysis assigned CDR3 sequences and most-parsimonious VDJ recombination scenarios with the TCRdist pipeline. In a later analysis, every TCR beta chain was defined by the combination of its CDR3 amino acid sequence and its V-gene family, and reads without a unique V-gene family were dropped. A later analysis removed 550 to 700 highly shared, low-generation-probability nucleotide sequences to deal with suspected cross-contamination and a sequencing artifact. In a later analysis, a clonal expansion index for each public chain was calculated from normalized within-repertoire ranks of inferred template counts. In a later analysis, generation probabilities were computed with a VDJ recombination model fitted to out-of-frame rearrangements, and the resulting probabilities were checked against IGoR. In a later analysis, TCR-TCR, TCR-HLA and TCR-CMV co-occurrence was scored with hypergeometric tests, and a repertoire-size bias correction was applied to TCR pairs. To estimate false discovery rates, a later analysis permuted the HLA or CMV assignments 20 times. In a later analysis, co-occurring TCRs were grouped with DBSCAN, and TCRdist sequence similarity was added when clustering was performed within HLA-allele-positive subsets. Repertoires with fewer than 30,000 or more than 120,000 public chains were left out of co-occurrence clustering, as were about 5 repertoires with anomalous nucleotide sharing. In TCRdb, the immuneACCESS table is reduced to in-frame sequences with V and J assigned. These tables do not hold every clone; where another copy was compared, an unresolved V gene accounts for under half, and the others remain unexplained. V, J and clone size reflect that table, while D and trimming were determined from the DNA. The sample yields under 170,000 clones; roughly 77% were counted once. The top ten hold about 3.7% of the sample.

The cohort comprised some 680 healthy bone marrow donors. Cohort members were all nominally healthy when sampled, although unrecorded immune exposures were likely present. CMV serostatus was recorded as positive for roughly 300 and negative for about 50% of the 666 cohort members, whereas no CMV serostatus was recorded for the donor in question. A peripheral blood sample was provided by each donor, and peripheral blood mononuclear cells were used for TCR beta sequencing. Genomic DNA extraction from the blood cell samples was performed with the Qiagen DNeasy Blood Extraction Kit. On the study overall, not on this receptor specifically: In vitro tests confirmed that a few of the cytomegalovirus-associated TCR beta chains recognize cytomegalovirus antigens. In a later genetic analysis, a missense DCLRE1C variant was associated with V-gene and J-gene trimming of TCR beta chains, and the association was replicated in an independent cohort. Because some donors lacked HLA typing at each locus, the association tests relied only on the typed subset. Across donors, most TCR sequences were observed very rarely, whereas some public TCRs were present in many individuals. Some IMGT-functional V segments, including TRBV6-2 and TRBV6-3, could not be told apart with the 87-base-pair reads, so those segments were excluded. In a later analysis, about 17,000 TCR beta sequences were associated with specific HLA alleles at a false discovery rate of 0.05. In a later analysis, HLA-associated TCR beta chains showed more clonal expansion and lower generation probabilities than non-associated chains that were equally common. Compared with the approximately 710-donor mean, donors in an Asian-associated ancestry cluster had fewer N-insertions in productive TCRs, according to a later genetic analysis. A total of some 180 TCR beta chains were listed by the study as associated with cytomegalovirus. When HLA alleles, especially DR and DQ, strongly co-occurred, attributing TCR associations to individual alleles was difficult. Correlated functional status among segregating V segments might be attributable to linkage disequilibrium, but an unknown experimental factor could not be ruled out. According to the authors, the approach could potentially be generalized to other disease states and immunological phenotypes. A cluster of highly shared sequence variants was judged likely to be a technical artifact of the sequencing pipeline. A further reported finding was that TCR beta sequences accurately predicted the HLA-A and HLA-B alleles for most subjects in the first cohort. A later analysis found that most CMV-associated TCR beta chains appeared HLA-restricted, with HLA associations seemingly driven largely by CMV exposure. In an earlier analysis of more than 500 of the donors, most TCR beta V segments appeared in productive rearrangements about 90% or about 30% of the time, broadly matching IMGT annotations. Cytomegalovirus status was reported to be diagnosed by the classifier with high specificity and sensitivity in both the original and validation cohorts. The presence/absence analyses assumed that sequencing depth was roughly uniform across donors, and that assumption may not be true. In a later analysis, the rate of TCR association differed among HLA loci, with DRB1 alleles having the most associated TCRs and HLA-C alleles having the fewest. According to a later analysis, parvovirus B19, influenza, CMV and Epstein-Barr virus appeared linked to several top co-occurrence clusters. Over 15 rarely observed V segments, including chromosome 9 orphons, were excluded from the earlier analysis of a few hundred of the donors because counts were too low. CMV serostatus was the only immune exposure information available for the cohort. In this cohort, only TCR beta chains were sequenced, and detectable features were limited by the absence of alpha or paired-chain data.

The sequence links TRBV19 to TRBJ2-1, with 13 bases in between that match TRBD2. What was sequenced was PBMCs. This clonotype was obtained from a human donor in good health. The CDR3 region reads CATLRTSGRQGNEQFF. The nucleotide sequence is TGTGCCACCCTAAGGACTAGCGGGAGACAGGGGAATGAGCAGTTCTTC.